What follows are 27 T cell receptor beta chains derived from one specimen sequenced in a study of cytomegalovirus exposure and HLA in healthy donors. The PCR made use of 60 Vbeta and 13 Jbeta primers. Data came from immunoSEQ multiplex PCR; TCRdb stores just in-frame clones and leaves some out. Of around 190,000 clones detected, 80% to 90% appear once; the ten largest clones hold roughly 0.33%. Material: PBMCs. The receptors shown here come from a woman aged 25 to 45 in good health and CMV-seronegative.

The genes are TRBV9 and TRBJ2-1; the match to TRBD2 covers 9 bases. This CDR3 contains 16 residues. Trimming took 4 bases from V and 6 from J; bases not matched to a gene: 11. CDR1 is SGDLS and CDR2 is YYNGEE in the germline V gene. The CDR3 loop reads CASSLMVAGVGNEQFF. DNA of the CDR3: TGTGCCAGCAGCCTGATGGTAGCGGGAGTTGGCAATGAGCAGTTCTTC.

The rearrangement joins TRBV15 to TRBJ2-3, with D maybe TRBD1 (6 bases). V lost 8 bases and J 3 bases, leaving 15 bases between the germline ends. The CDR3 runs to 14 residues. The germline V gene has CDR1 LNHNV and CDR2 YYDKDF (reference sequence). The CDR3 DNA reads as TGTGCCACCCACTTGGGGGCAAAAACAGATACGCAGTATTTT. This encodes CATHLGAKTDTQYF. Drawing the rest from reference TRBV15 and TRBJ2-3, the complete variable domain is DAMVIQNPRYQVTQFGKPVTLSCSQTLNHNVMYWYQQKSSQAPKLLFHYYDKDFNNEADTPDNFQSRRPNTSFCFLDIRSPGLGDTAMYLCATHLGAKTDTQYFGPGTRLTVL.

The V call is TRBV10-2, the J call TRBJ1-1; 8 positions agree with TRBD1. V lost 2 bases and J lost 10; bases outside the gene matches: 18. The CDR3 is 17 amino acids. Germline V gene data show CDR1 as WSHSY and CDR2 as SAAADI. The DNA of the CDR3 is TGCGCCAGCAGTGAGAGGGGCAGGGGGCGAGATCGGGATGGAGCTTTCTTT. Protein sequence: CASSERGRGRDRDGAFF.

The chain combines TRBV10-2 with TRBJ2-5, with D tentatively TRBD2 (5 bases). Gene TRBJ2-7 matches the end of the DNA better, so the J call may be wrong. Per the germline V gene, CDR1 is WSHSY and CDR2 is SAAADI. CDR3 length: 13 amino acids. The CDR3 nucleotides read TGCGCCAGCAGACCTAGCTCGTCCTACGAGCAGTACTTC. This translates into CASRPSSSYEQYF.

The gene calls are TRBV5-1 and TRBJ2-3, with TRBD1 matching 7 bases. This CDR3 is built from 13 residues. V shed 4 bases, J shed 4 bases, and the junction held 3 bases outside the gene matches. The germline V gene encodes CDR1 SGHRS and CDR2 YFSETQ. CDR3 DNA: TGCGCCAGCAGCCGAGGGGGCTCAGATACGCAGTATTTT. Protein product: CASSRGGSDTQYF.

The chain is built from TRBV5-4 and TRBJ2-3, with TRBD2 identical over 10 bases. The CDR3 is 17 residues long. Per the germline V gene, CDR1 is SGHNT and CDR2 is YYREEE (reference sequence). The V gene end was trimmed by 0 bases and the J gene end by 4 bases; junction bases not matched to a gene: 8. The CDR3 DNA reads TGTGCCAGCAGCTTGGCCCAGCGGGGGGGTAGCGCAGATACGCAGTATTTT. Its protein is CASSLAQRGGSADTQYF. Combining the CDR3 with reference TRBV5-4 and TRBJ2-3 gives the whole variable domain ETGVTQSPTHLIKTRGQQVTLRCSSQSGHNTVSWYQQALGQGPQFIFQYYREEENGRGNFPPRFSGLQFPNYSSELNVNALELDDSALYLCASSLAQRGGSADTQYFGPGTRLTVL.

This chain uses TRBV2 with TRBJ2-1, with 7 bases that match TRBD2. Trimming at V came to 7 bases and at J to 9 bases, leaving 9 bases not matched to a gene. The V gene's germline CDR1 is SNHLY and CDR2 FYNNEI. The CDR3 runs to 13 residues. CDR3 protein: CASKRSSGTEQFF. In DNA, the CDR3 is TGTGCCAGCAAGAGGAGCAGCGGGACTGAGCAGTTCTTC. The full variable domain, completed using reference TRBV2 and TRBJ2-1, is EPEVTQTPSHQVTQMGQEVILRCVPISNHLYFYWYRQILGQKVEFLVSFYNNEISEKSEIFDDQFSVERPDGSNFTLKIRSTKLEDSAMYFCASKRSSGTEQFFGPGTRLTVL.

The CDR3 loop reads CATSNRLKIETDTQYF. CDR3 DNA sequence: TGTGCCACCAGCAACCGACTCAAAATAGAAACAGATACGCAGTATTTT. The chain uses TRBV15 and TRBJ2-3; D is ambiguous. The CDR3 runs to 16 residues. Trimming took 4 bases from V and 3 from J, leaving 17 bases between them. CDR1 and CDR2 (germline): LNHNV, YYDKDF (reference sequence).

V gene TRBV7-9 combines with J gene TRBJ2-5, with 8 bases fitting TRBD1. J was trimmed by 5 bases and V by 5 bases; bases with no gene match: 7. The length of the CDR3 is 14 residues. CDR1 SEHNR and CDR2 FQNEAQ come from the germline V gene (reference sequence). The CDR3 region has the DNA TGTGCCAGCAGCCTTCGGACAGGGATTGAGACCCAGTACTTC. Translation: CASSLRTGIETQYF.

The rearrangement links TRBV18 to TRBJ2-5; 11 bases map to TRBD2. Trimming at V came to 1 base and at J to 4 bases, leaving 8 bases not matched to a gene. CDR1 KGHSH and CDR2 LQKENI come from the germline V gene. This CDR3 has 17 residues. For the CDR3, the DNA is TGTGCCAGCTCACCACTAGCGGGAGGGCCAGCGGCAGAGACCCAGTACTTC. It translates to CASSPLAGGPAAETQYF.

The chain carries TRBV2 and TRBJ2-6, with a tentative D call TRBD2 (7 bases). CDR3 size: 17 residues. The germline V and J ends were trimmed by 2 bases and 0 bases, with 11 bases remaining between them. The germline CDR1 and CDR2 sequences are SNHLY and FYNNEI. The CDR3 region has the DNA TGTGCCAGCAGTGAACAGGGAGGGGGCTCTGGGGCCAACGTCCTGACTTTC. Its translation: CASSEQGGGSGANVLTF.

The rearrangement links TRBV5-1 to TRBJ2-5, with D tentatively TRBD1 (5 bases). The V end lost 1 base, the J end lost 2 bases, and 12 bases lay between the germline ends. The CDR3 totals 15 residues. Germline lookup yields CDR1 SGHRS and CDR2 YFSETQ. The CDR3 is CASSLIPGQQETQYF. The CDR3 DNA reads TGCGCCAGCAGCTTGATCCCAGGGCAGCAAGAGACCCAGTACTTC.

Notes on this clone: A read error may account for a junction end that differs from germline. This chain uses TRBV7-9 with TRBJ2-3; either TRBD1 or TRBD2 may fit D (7 bases each). The CDR3 covers 15 residues. CDR1 and CDR2 from the germline V gene are SEHNR and FQNEAQ (reference sequence). The CDR3 DNA sequence: TGTTCCAGCAGCGGGGACAGTCTTGGGGCAGATACGCAGTATTTT. Translated, it gives CSSSGDSLGADTQYF.

The chain employs TRBV27 and TRBJ2-1; TRBD2 matches at 15 bases. From germline, CDR1 is MNHEY and CDR2 SMNVEV (reference sequence). The V segment lost 6 bases and the J segment 2 bases; nucleotides outside the gene matches: 2. The CDR3 sequence is 16 residues long. The CDR3 reads CASSWTSGRAYNEQFF. The CDR3 nucleotides read TGTGCCAGCAGCTGGACTAGCGGGAGGGCCTACAATGAGCAGTTCTTC.

This clone has only a few counts. The J gene is TRBJ2-3, the V gene TRBV6-4, with 15 bases aligning to TRBD2. Germline V gene sequence: CDR1 MRHNA, CDR2 SNTAGT. The CDR3 totals 16 residues. The ends lost 2 bases at V and 6 bases at J; junction bases unmatched: 3. This chain's CDR3 is CASSDGLAGGADTQYF. The CDR3 DNA is TGTGCCAGCAGTGACGGACTAGCGGGAGGGGCGGATACGCAGTATTTT.

The CDR3 DNA reads as TGTGCCAGCAGCTCATATAGCGGGGCTGGAGATACGCAGTATTTT. This gives the protein CASSSYSGAGDTQYF. This sequence joins TRBV11-2 and TRBJ2-3; 8 nucleotides agree with TRBD2. CDR3 length equals 15 residues. V shed 4 bases and J 5 bases; nucleotides not matched to a gene: 8. Germline V gene data show CDR1 as SGHAT and CDR2 as FQNNGV.

The J gene is TRBJ2-7, the V gene TRBV7-9; 10 bases map to TRBD1. The V gene's germline CDR1 is SEHNR and CDR2 FQNEAQ (reference sequence). The CDR3 covers 15 residues. J was trimmed by 2 bases and V by 3 bases; bases with no gene match: 4. The CDR3 bases are TGTGCCAGCAGCTTTGGACAGGGGGGTCCCTACGAGCAGTACTTC. It encodes CASSFGQGGPYEQYF.

The chain carries TRBV28 and TRBJ1-3; D unclear. Germline CDR1 reads MDHEN; CDR2 reads SYDVKM. Deletions cut 6 bases from V and 2 bases from J, with 2 bases between. The CDR3 covers 11 residues. The chain's CDR3 is CASSAGNTIYF. The CDR3 DNA reads as TGTGCCAGCAGCGCTGGAAACACCATATATTTT. Complete variable domain (other parts from reference TRBV28 and TRBJ1-3): DVKVTQSSRYLVKRTGEKVFLECVQDMDHENMFWYRQDPGLGLRLIYFSYDVKMKEKGDIPEGYSVSREKKERFSLILESASTNQTSMYLCASSAGNTIYFGEGSWLTVV.

The chain joins TRBV28 to TRBJ2-5, with TRBD1 matching 9 bases. The assigned J gene may be wrong: the sequence end matches TRBJ2-7 better. The CDR3 extends over 14 amino acids. Germline V gives CDR1 MDHEN, CDR2 SYDVKM. Here the CDR3 DNA reads TGTGCCAGCAGTGTACAGGGGGCGTCGTACGAGCAGTACTTC. Amino acids: CASSVQGASYEQYF.

Only one count was recorded for this clone. The CDR3 sequence is CASSSMGGTDTQYF. The CDR3 nucleotides read TGTGCCAGCAGCTCTATGGGAGGCACAGATACGCAGTATTTT. The chain recombines TRBV7-8 with TRBJ2-3; TRBD2 might be the D (5 bases). V lost 4 bases and J lost 1, with 9 bases in between. The CDR3 totals 14 residues. The germline V gene has CDR1 SGHVS and CDR2 FQNEAQ.

The V gene is TRBV29-1, the J gene TRBJ2-5; D might be TRBD2 (5 bases). V lost 0 bases and J 4 bases, leaving 9 bases between the germline ends. This CDR3 has 13 amino acids. CDR1 is SQVTM, CDR2 ANQGSEA, per germline. As DNA, the CDR3 is TGCAGCGTTGAAGATTGGCTAGCAGAGACCCAGTACTTC. Encoded protein: CSVEDWLAETQYF.

This clone has only one observation. The J gene is TRBJ2-6, the V gene TRBV18; 7 positions agree with TRBD1. J gave up 4 bases and V 4 bases, and 7 bases lay outside the gene matches. There are 16 residues in the CDR3. Germline CDR1 reads KGHSH; CDR2 reads LQKENI. CDR3 loop: CASSLSTGRGANVLTF. In DNA, the CDR3 is TGTGCCAGCTCACTCTCGACAGGGAGAGGGGCCAACGTCCTGACTTTC.

J is TRBJ2-1 and V is TRBV9; D is unresolved. Germline lookup yields CDR1 SGDLS and CDR2 YYNGEE. The CDR3 has 15 amino acids. V lost 1 base and J lost 0, with 8 bases in between. CDR3 protein: CASSVSLSSYNEQFF. The CDR3 DNA follows: TGTGCCAGCAGCGTATCACTGAGCTCCTACAATGAGCAGTTCTTC.

Written as DNA, the CDR3 is TGTGCCAGCACCTTTAGCGGGTACGCGAACACCGGGGAGCTGTTTTTT. It encodes CASTFSGYANTGELFF. The chain has TRBV7-6 and TRBJ2-2; 7 positions agree with TRBD2. The CDR3 extends over 16 amino acids. V lost 7 bases, J lost 0 bases, and 8 bases stayed unmatched. CDR1 is SGHVS and CDR2 is FNYEAQ in the germline V gene.

This chain uses TRBV9 with TRBJ2-7; perhaps TRBD2 as D (6 bases). The CDR3 consists of 13 residues. Trimming cost V 3 bases and J 9 bases, with 16 bases left between them. Per the germline V gene, CDR1 is SGDLS and CDR2 is YYNGEE. CDR3 in amino acids: CASSEGQGGVQYF. The CDR3 DNA follows: TGTGCCAGCAGCGAGGGGCAGGGAGGAGTGCAGTACTTC. Filled out from reference TRBV9 and TRBJ2-7, the complete variable domain reads DSGVTQTPKHLITATGQRVTLRCSPRSGDLSVYWYQQSLDQGLQFLIQYYNGEERAKGNILERFSAQQFPDLHSELNLSSLELGDSALYFCASSEGQGGVQYFGPGTRLTVT.

In this sample, this clone turned up once. The chain has TRBV28 and TRBJ2-3; D remains ambiguous. The V end lost 6 bases, the J end lost 5 bases, and 12 bases lay between the germline ends. The CDR3 totals 13 residues. Germline CDR1 and CDR2: MDHEN and SYDVKM. CDR3 in amino acids: CASSTHGGDTQYF. Here the CDR3 DNA reads TGTGCCAGCAGCACCCACGGCGGAGATACGCAGTATTTT.

This chain uses TRBV5-1 with TRBJ2-5; 8 bases match TRBD2. This CDR3 contains 13 residues. V gave up 5 bases and J gave up 4 bases; unmatched junction bases: 4. Germline CDR1 is SGHRS and CDR2 is YFSETQ. This CDR3 is CASSTAGGETQYF. The CDR3 DNA sequence: TGCGCCAGCAGTACGGCGGGGGGAGAGACCCAGTACTTC.